Below, one T cell receptor (beta chain) is given with its context. The antigen is not known. The investigators split CD4+ cells into a CD45RA+ naive subset and a CD45RA-negative memory subset. The CDR3 is 13 residues long. CDR1 is GTSNPN, CDR2 SVGIG, per germline (reference sequence). The V gene end was trimmed by 4 bases and the J gene end by 5 bases; junction bases not matched to a gene: 7. The table came from immunoSEQ multiplex PCR; TCRdb's copy has only in-frame clones and leaves some out. This sample has approximately 2,000,000 clones, with 85% to 95% found just once. This specimen comes from a study of shared clonotypes between healthy human individuals. Findings and caveats of the study: What limited the represented genetic and exposure-history diversity was the small number of donors. Some clonotypes were shared by all four sorted-subset donors, while others were not shared. The non-shared ones had lower generation probabilities than the shared ones. Naive subsets usually exceeded memory subsets in estimated richness.

Sequencing input: naive CD4+ T cells from PBMCs. Indicated subset: CD45RA+ positively selected. The sequence came from a man between 18 and 29 years old in good health. Some clones in this sample may be carry-over from other donors' samples. The chain recombines TRBV30 with TRBJ2-7; 8 nucleotides line up with TRBD1. The CDR3: CAWTGQVSNEQYF. For the CDR3, the DNA is TGTGCCTGGACGGGACAGGTGAGCAACGAGCAGTACTTC.